A single sample gave rise to the 16 T cell receptor beta chains below, sequenced in a study of shared clonotypes between healthy human individuals. Some clones are missing from TCRdb's copy, which holds only in-frame ones; the method was immunoSEQ multiplex PCR. The table lists some 490,000 clones, about 84% of them singletons. The source material was PBMCs. These receptors were taken from a middle-aged woman in good health. Some clones in this sample may be carry-over from other donors' samples.

Concerning this clone: Only one base separates this from a far larger clonotype, so it likely reflects a read error. The chain is built from TRBV27 and TRBJ1-2; no clear D. Trimming took 6 bases from V and 3 from J, leaving 26 bases between them. This CDR3 region has 18 residues. CDR1 is MNHEY, CDR2 SMNVEV, per germline (reference sequence). The CDR3, as DNA: TGTGCCAGCAGCCCCACGTTTTGGGTGACACTCGGCGACTATGGCTACACCTTC. It is translated as CASSPTFWVTLGDYGYTF.

This clone was counted a single time. V usage is TRBV7-9 and J usage is TRBJ1-3; D might be TRBD1 (5 bases). CDR3 length: 14 amino acids. In germline, CDR1 is SEHNR, CDR2 FQNEAQ (reference sequence). V lost 1 base to trimming and J lost 7 bases, with 11 bases between them. CDR3 in amino acids: CASSLGRELNTIYF. DNA for the CDR3: TGTGCCAGCAGCTTAGGCAGGGAGCTCAACACCATATATTTT.

The V gene is TRBV7-9, the J gene TRBJ2-3; 12 nucleotides match TRBD2. Germline V gene sequence: CDR1 SEHNR, CDR2 FQNEAQ (reference sequence). The CDR3 length is 15 residues. The J segment lost 5 bases and the V segment lost 3 bases, leaving 3 bases of the junction unmatched. CDR3 protein: CASSFRTSGKDTQYF. CDR3 DNA: TGTGCCAGCAGCTTTAGGACTAGCGGGAAAGATACGCAGTATTTT.

J is TRBJ2-2 and V is TRBV15; 10 bases align to TRBD1. Germline CDR1 LNHNV, CDR2 YYDKDF (reference sequence). The CDR3 sequence is 15 residues long. Germline trimming cut 1 base from V and 4 bases from J; bases unmatched to any gene: 0. CDR3 in amino acids: CATSRGTGGTGELFF. The CDR3 DNA follows: TGTGCCACCAGCAGAGGGACAGGGGGCACCGGGGAGCTGTTTTTT.

Comment on this clone: This probably arose from a read error, given a far larger clone one base away. J is TRBJ2-5 and V is TRBV6-5; TRBD1 matches at 7 bases. The end of the DNA is better explained by TRBJ2-7, so the J call may be wrong. Germline V gene data show CDR1 as MNHEY and CDR2 as SVGAGI. This CDR3 is built from 14 residues. The chain's CDR3 is CASRGWTGSYEQYF. DNA for the CDR3: TGTGCCAGCAGGGGGTGGACAGGATCCTACGAGCAGTACTTC.

The chain is built from TRBV4-3 and TRBJ2-3, with TRBD2 identical over 10 bases. The germline V gene encodes CDR1 LGHNA and CDR2 YSLEER. This CDR3 has 16 residues. The junction had 2 bases not matched to a gene; V was cut back by 0 bases and J by 2 bases. The CDR3 spells CASSQEAGGYTDTQYF. The CDR3 bases are TGCGCCAGCAGCCAAGAAGCGGGAGGGTACACAGATACGCAGTATTTT.

The rearrangement links TRBV7-6 to TRBJ2-5, with D perhaps matching TRBD1 or TRBD2 (7 bases each). V was clipped by 4 bases and J by 0 bases, with 18 bases between them. CDR1 and CDR2 from the germline V gene are SGHVS and FNYEAQ. The CDR3 length is 17 residues. CDR3 bases: TGTGCCAGCAGCTCCTATCAGGGGGGGACGAACCAAGAGACCCAGTACTTC. Amino acids: CASSSYQGGTNQETQYF. Full variable domain (rest looked up from reference TRBV7-6 and TRBJ2-5): GAGVSQSPRYKVTKRGQDVALRCDPISGHVSLYWYRQALGQGPEFLTYFNYEAQQDKSGLPNDRFSAERPEGSISTLTIQRTEQRDSAMYRCASSSYQGGTNQETQYFGPGTRLLVL.

This rearrangement joins TRBV6-5 to TRBJ2-3; 8 bases map to TRBD2. The V gene's germline CDR1 is MNHEY and CDR2 SVGAGI. The CDR3 is 15 amino acids. The trim removed 3 bases at V and 2 bases at J, leaving 4 bases unmatched. The CDR3 region is CASSYGREATDTQYF. The CDR3 DNA follows: TGTGCCAGCAGTTATGGGCGGGAGGCCACAGATACGCAGTATTTT.

The rearrangement joins TRBV4-2 to TRBJ2-7; 7 bases are a match to TRBD2. Trimming took 0 bases from V and 4 from J; bases not matched to a gene: 6. Per germline, CDR1 LGHNA and CDR2 YNFKEQ. This CDR3 contains 15 residues. The CDR3 sequence is CASSQEYGTTYEQYF. DNA for the CDR3: TGTGCCAGCAGCCAAGAATACGGGACTACTTACGAGCAGTACTTC.

This clone occurred a few times. In DNA form, the CDR3 reads TGTGCTACCCCGGACAGAGGTAGCACAGATACGCAGTATTTT. Its translation is CATPDRGSTDTQYF. The V and J genes are TRBV30 and TRBJ2-3; TRBD1 might be the D (6 bases). CDR1 and CDR2 from the germline V gene are GTSNPN and SVGIG (reference sequence). This CDR3 has 14 amino acids.

This sequence joins TRBV18 and TRBJ2-7; either TRBD1 or TRBD2 may fit D (5 bases each). Germline V gene lookup returns CDR1 KGHSH and CDR2 LQKENI. This CDR3 comprises 15 residues. V gave up 1 base and J gave up 5 bases, with 15 bases separating them. The CDR3 spells CASSPLTQGSDEQYF. DNA for the CDR3: TGTGCCAGCTCACCACTCACGCAGGGTAGCGACGAGCAGTACTTC.

Turning to this clone: Other nucleotide sequences in the sample specify the same CDR3. This chain joins TRBV18 and TRBJ2-5, with D possibly being TRBD2 (6 bases). Looked up from germline, CDR1 is KGHSH and CDR2 is LQKENI. V lost 3 bases to trimming and J lost 2 bases, with 7 bases between them. There are 13 residues in the CDR3. The CDR3, as DNA: TGTGCCAGCTCACCTGGGGGGCAAGAGACCCAGTACTTC. It codes for CASSPGGQETQYF.

This sequence joins TRBV5-6 and TRBJ2-1; D call uncertain. The germline V gene encodes CDR1 SGHDT and CDR2 YYEEEE. The length of the CDR3 is 15 residues. V lost 0 bases and J lost 0, with 7 bases in between. The CDR3 DNA reads as TGTGCCAGCAGCTTGGCCTCGCGCTCCTACAATGAGCAGTTCTTC. It codes for CASSLASRSYNEQFF.

This rearrangement joins TRBV6-6 to TRBJ2-7; 11 bases fit TRBD2. There are 15 residues in the CDR3. J gave up 4 bases and V 6 bases, and 8 bases lay outside the gene matches. From germline, CDR1 is MNHNY and CDR2 SVGAGI (reference sequence). CDR3 nucleotides: TGTGCCAGCAGACCAGGGACTAGCGGCAGGTACGAGCAGTACTTC. It is translated as CASRPGTSGRYEQYF.

With respect to this clone: An end of the junction differs from the germline gene, which may be a read error. CDR3 loop: CASNLDSMPYEQYF. The CDR3 nucleotides are TGTGCCAGCAACTTAGACAGTATGCCCTACGAGCAGTACTTC. V usage is TRBV7-2 and J usage is TRBJ2-7; a possible D gene is TRBD1 (5 bases). CDR3 length: 14 residues. Germline CDR1 SGHTA, CDR2 FQGNSA. The whole variable domain, filled in from reference TRBV7-2 and TRBJ2-7, reads GAGVSQSPSNKVTEKGKDVELRCDPISGHTALYWYRQSLGQGLEFLIYFQGNSAPDKSGLPSDRFSAERTGGSVSTLTIQRTQQEDSAVYLCASNLDSMPYEQYFGPGTRLTVT.

This rearrangement joins TRBV6-5 to TRBJ2-5; D not resolved. Germline V gene sequence: CDR1 MNHEY, CDR2 SVGAGI. V was shortened by 7 bases and J by 7 bases, with 16 bases between the two germline ends. The CDR3 contains 13 residues. CDR3: CASTASPGVTQYF. The CDR3 coding sequence is TGTGCCAGCACCGCTAGTCCCGGAGTGACCCAGTACTTC.